Following are 25 T cell receptor beta chains from one sample sequenced in a study of blood T cell repertoires in COVID-19. The data were produced by immunoSEQ multiplex PCR, yet TCRdb's version contains in-frame clones alone and is incomplete. The sample lists around 230,000 clones; roughly 86% were seen once. Sequenced material: PBMCs or T cells enriched from blood (not recorded which). The receptors here all came from a woman aged 40-49 years with acute COVID-19.

This clone was found once. CDR3 nucleotide sequence: TGTGCCAGCAGCTTTTACTCTAACCAAGAGACCCAGTACTTC. Protein sequence: CASSFYSNQETQYF. The chain recombines TRBV7-9 with TRBJ2-5; D gene unclear. The CDR3 loop spans 14 amino acids. Trimming took 3 bases from V and 0 from J, leaving 8 bases between them. The V gene's germline CDR1 is SEHNR and CDR2 FQNEAQ (reference sequence).

The chain links TRBV21-1 to TRBJ2-1; the table calls TRBD1, which could not be checked here. TRBV21-1 is an annotated pseudogene. The CDR3 has 14 residues. CDR3 coding DNA: TGTGCCAGCAGCCTTCGGACAGGGGGTCGTGAGCAGTTCTTC. Protein sequence: CASSLRTGGREQFF.

The CDR3 protein is CASSYQTGSNEKLFF. In DNA, the CDR3 is TGTGCCAGCAGTTACCAGACGGGTTCTAATGAAAAACTGTTTTTT. The chain carries TRBV5-6 and TRBJ1-4; unclear D gene. Looked up from germline, CDR1 is SGHDT and CDR2 is YYEEEE. V was clipped by 5 bases and J by 3 bases, with 14 bases between them. The CDR3 spans 15 residues.

The V and J genes are TRBV9 and TRBJ1-5; D gene unclear. The CDR3 has 17 amino acids. CDR1 SGDLS and CDR2 YYNGEE come from the germline V gene. The V and J ends lost 0 bases and 1 base respectively, with 14 bases between them. The CDR3 here is CASSVGPTPNSNQPQHF. The CDR3 coding sequence is TGTGCCAGCAGCGTAGGTCCAACCCCTAACAGCAATCAGCCCCAGCATTTT.

This sequence joins TRBV9 and TRBJ1-3; D remains ambiguous. The CDR3 length is 15 residues. Germline values: CDR1 SGDLS, CDR2 YYNGEE. Trimming removed 6 bases from V and 0 bases from J, with 13 bases in between. The CDR3 nucleotides read TGTGCCAGCAAGTTCACACCCTTCTCTGGAAACACCATATATTTT. Amino acids: CASKFTPFSGNTIYF. Full variable domain (outside the CDR3, taken from reference TRBV9 and TRBJ1-3): DSGVTQTPKHLITATGQRVTLRCSPRSGDLSVYWYQQSLDQGLQFLIQYYNGEERAKGNILERFSAQQFPDLHSELNLSSLELGDSALYFCASKFTPFSGNTIYFGEGSWLTVV.

This clone was detected only once. The rearrangement links TRBV9 to TRBJ2-2; D possibly corresponds to TRBD2 (6 bases). Trimming shortened V by 4 bases and J by 5 bases, and 21 bases separated the two germline ends. The CDR3 is 17 residues long. CDR1 is SGDLS, CDR2 YYNGEE, per germline. In nucleotides, the CDR3 is TGTGCCAGCAGCCCACATCCCCCCCGGGAGTTGACCGGGGAGCTGTTTTTT. It codes for CASSPHPPRELTGELFF.

The chain uses TRBV5-6 and TRBJ2-7, with TRBD1 identical over 7 bases. This CDR3 region has 13 residues. With V trimmed by 4 bases and J by 0 bases, 1 base remained unmatched. Germline CDR1 is SGHDT and CDR2 is YYEEEE. The CDR3 reads CASSQGDSYEQYF. The CDR3 DNA reads TGTGCCAGCAGCCAGGGGGACTCCTACGAGCAGTACTTC. Complete variable domain (other parts from reference TRBV5-6 and TRBJ2-7): DAGVTQSPTHLIKTRGQQVTLRCSPKSGHDTVSWYQQALGQGPQFIFQYYEEEERQRGNFPDRFSGHQFPNYSSELNVNALLLGDSALYLCASSQGDSYEQYFGPGTRLTVT.

V usage is TRBV6-6 and J usage is TRBJ1-5, with 7 bases identical to TRBD1. The CDR3 has 14 amino acids. Germline V gene data show CDR1 as MNHNY and CDR2 as SVGAGI (reference sequence). Trimming at V came to 5 bases and at J to 5 bases, leaving 6 bases not matched to a gene. In nucleotides, the CDR3 is TGTGCCAGCAGTCCCCGGGACAGAGATCAGCCCCAGCATTTT. It yields the protein CASSPRDRDQPQHF.

The chain links TRBV5-1 to TRBJ2-1; 7 nucleotides agree with TRBD2. Germline CDR1 reads SGHRS; CDR2 reads YFSETQ. This CDR3 spans 17 amino acids. The V and J ends lost 3 bases and 2 bases, in that order; junction bases with no gene match: 11. Here the CDR3 DNA reads TGCGCCAGCAGCTCCTACTTAGCGGGCACCCCCTACAATGAGCAGTTCTTC. Translation gives CASSSYLAGTPYNEQFF.

The rearrangement uses TRBV12-3 or TRBV12-4 and TRBJ1-1; D call uncertain. This CDR3 has 12 residues. Trimming removed 8 bases at V and 3 bases at J, with 10 bases between. CDR3 loop: CASGHPDTEAFF. CDR3 DNA: TGTGCCAGCGGCCACCCTGACACTGAAGCTTTCTTT.

The V and J genes are TRBV23-1 and TRBJ2-7, with 10 bases fitting TRBD1. TRBV23-1 is recorded as an ORF, its role being uncertain. The CDR3 spans 15 residues. After removal of 8 bases from V and 1 base from J, the junction contained 8 bases not matched to a gene. The CDR3 DNA reads TGCGCCAGCGGATCCGACAGGGGGCATTCCTACGAGCAGTACTTC. Translated: CASGSDRGHSYEQYF.

V gene TRBV5-1 combines with J gene TRBJ1-4; the D gene is possibly TRBD1 (5 bases). V gave up 0 bases and J gave up 3 bases, with 9 bases separating them. This CDR3 comprises 15 residues. The germline gives CDR1 SGHRS, CDR2 YFSETQ. CDR3 sequence (DNA): TGCGCCAGCAGCTTGGAGGGGTTTCCTAATGAAAAACTGTTTTTT. It yields the protein CASSLEGFPNEKLFF. Full variable domain (rest looked up from reference TRBV5-1 and TRBJ1-4): KAGVTQTPRYLIKTRGQQVTLSCSPISGHRSVSWYQQTPGQGLQFLFEYFSETQRNKGNFPGRFSGRQFSNSRSEMNVSTLELGDSALYLCASSLEGFPNEKLFFGSGTQLSVL.

This chain joins TRBV14 and TRBJ2-2; D is unresolved. Deletions cut 4 bases from V and 6 bases from J, with 9 bases between. The CDR3 loop spans 13 amino acids. CDR1 is SGHDN and CDR2 is FVKESK in the germline V gene. Written as DNA, the CDR3 is TGTGCCAGCAGCCCACGGGTCGCCGGGGAGCTGTTTTTT. The encoded protein is CASSPRVAGELFF.

The chain joins TRBV6-5 to TRBJ2-2, with 11 bases that match TRBD2. Germline V gene sequence: CDR1 MNHEY, CDR2 SVGAGI. The CDR3 runs 14 residues. V trimming: 7 bases; J trimming: 6 bases; junction bases outside the gene matches: 4. For the CDR3, the DNA is TGTGCCAGCACAACTAGCGGGGGTCCCGGGGAGCTGTTTTTT. Protein product: CASTTSGGPGELFF.

The chain uses TRBV9 and TRBJ1-2; 7 positions agree with TRBD1. Trimming at V came to 7 bases and at J to 4 bases, leaving 10 bases not matched to a gene. This CDR3 spans 14 amino acids. The germline gives CDR1 SGDLS, CDR2 YYNGEE. The CDR3 sequence is CASHGAGGSYGYTF. The CDR3 DNA reads TGTGCCAGCCACGGGGCAGGGGGTAGCTATGGCTACACCTTC.

The chain is built from TRBV7-9 and TRBJ1-2; 8 bases match TRBD1. Germline CDR1 and CDR2: SEHNR and FQNEAQ (reference sequence). V lost 2 bases and J lost 4; bases outside the gene matches: 12. The CDR3 is 17 residues long. As DNA, the CDR3 is TGTGCCAGCAGCTTAACCAATTCCAGGGGGCTCGGCTATGGCTACACCTTC. Amino acid sequence: CASSLTNSRGLGYGYTF.

The chain links TRBV6-5 to TRBJ2-1, with 11 bases aligning to TRBD2. Trimming took 6 bases from V and 7 from J; bases not matched to a gene: 8. The CDR3 is 15 residues long. Per germline, CDR1 MNHEY and CDR2 SVGAGI. The CDR3 nucleotides are TGTGCCAGCAGATTGCTAGCGGGAGGTGAGAATGAGCAGTTCTTC. Amino acid sequence: CASRLLAGGENEQFF.

V and J are TRBV7-3 and TRBJ1-1; tentatively, D is TRBD1 (5 bases). The CDR3 covers 14 residues. V was shortened by 2 bases and J by 3 bases, with 10 bases between the two germline ends. Germline values: CDR1 SGHTA, CDR2 FQGTGA. The chain's CDR3 is CASSLSGRDTEAFF. CDR3 nucleotides: TGTGCCAGCAGCTTATCAGGGAGGGACACTGAAGCTTTCTTT.

This sequence joins TRBV5-8 and TRBJ2-7; 8 nucleotides align to TRBD2. Germline V gene data show CDR1 as SGHTS and CDR2 as YDEGEE. The CDR3 totals 14 residues. J was trimmed by 4 bases and V by 4 bases; bases with no gene match: 7. CDR3 bases: TGTGCCAGCAGCCGACTCGCGGGAGGTTACGAGCAGTACTTC. Amino acid sequence: CASSRLAGGYEQYF. Supplemented by reference TRBV5-8 and TRBJ2-7, the full variable domain reads EAGVTQSPTHLIKTRGQQATLRCSPISGHTSVYWYQQALGLGLQFLLWYDEGEERNRGNFPPRFSGRQFPNYSSELNVNALELEDSALYLCASSRLAGGYEQYFGPGTRLTVT.

CDR3 in amino acids: CASSQITGVQETQYF. The CDR3 DNA follows: TGTGCCAGCAGTCAAATCACAGGGGTTCAAGAGACCCAGTACTTC. The rearrangement uses TRBV6-5 and TRBJ2-5; 7 bases are a match to TRBD1. This CDR3 has 15 residues. Per germline, CDR1 MNHEY and CDR2 SVGAGI. The V segment lost 5 bases and the J segment 2 bases; nucleotides outside the gene matches: 8.

This clone was detected once. The chain employs TRBV4-1 and TRBJ2-7, with a weak D call TRBD1 (7 bases). Germline values: CDR1 MGHRA, CDR2 YSYEKL. V gave up 3 bases and J gave up 5 bases, with 14 bases separating them. This CDR3 spans 14 amino acids. The CDR3 reads CASSQPTGRHEQYF. The CDR3 DNA is TGCGCCAGCAGCCAGCCGACAGGGAGGCACGAGCAGTACTTC.

The rearrangement links TRBV4-2 to TRBJ2-3; 14 bases align to TRBD2. CDR3 length equals 18 residues. J lost 5 bases, V lost 5 bases, and 12 bases had no gene match. Per germline, CDR1 LGHNA and CDR2 YNFKEQ. This CDR3 reads CASSASGLAGGYGDTQYF. The CDR3 coding sequence is TGTGCCAGCAGCGCGAGTGGACTAGCGGGAGGATACGGAGATACGCAGTATTTT.

This chain uses TRBV14 with TRBJ2-7; D not resolved. This CDR3 has 15 amino acids. Trimming cost V 4 bases and J 7 bases, with 20 bases left between them. CDR1 and CDR2 from the germline V gene are SGHDN and FVKESK. The CDR3 spells CASSPIPSPREEQYF. CDR3 bases: TGTGCCAGCAGCCCGATACCTAGTCCTCGAGAGGAGCAGTACTTC.

V usage is TRBV11-3 and J usage is TRBJ2-7, with TRBD1 matching over 8 bases. Per germline, CDR1 SGHNT and CDR2 YENEEA. Losses at the gene ends were 3 bases for V and 6 bases for J; bases not matched to a gene: 4. The CDR3 loop spans 13 amino acids. The CDR3 sequence is CASSFSGGSEQYF. CDR3 bases: TGTGCCAGCAGCTTTTCAGGGGGCAGCGAGCAGTACTTC.

The chain has TRBV19 and TRBJ2-2; D call uncertain. Trimming left V 6 bases short and J 6 bases short, with 17 bases between. The CDR3 extends over 15 amino acids. Germline CDR1 is LNHDA and CDR2 is SQIVND (reference sequence). This chain's CDR3 is CASSKPVAGAGELFF. The DNA for the CDR3 is TGTGCCAGTAGCAAACCAGTGGCAGGTGCCGGGGAGCTGTTTTTT.